This T cell receptor beta chain was documented in a study of T cell changes during pregnancy in multiple sclerosis. CDR3 length: 16 amino acids. From germline, CDR1 is ENHRY and CDR2 SYGVKD. V was clipped by 0 bases and J by 1 base, with 9 bases between them. This clone was detected a few times. The assay was immunoSEQ multiplex PCR, and TCRdb's table has in-frame clones only and misses some. In the table there are fewer than 40,000 clones, roughly nine tenths of which are singletons. The J gene is TRBJ2-2, the V gene TRBV10-3, with D tentatively TRBD2 (6 bases). The specimen was CD8+ T cells from peripheral blood mononuclear cells, collected in the first trimester of pregnancy. This TCR derives from a female donor with multiple sclerosis, enrolled in a pregnancy study. CDR3: CAISESWGGNTGELFF. CDR3 DNA sequence: TGTGCCATCAGTGAGTCGTGGGGAGGGAACACCGGGGAGCTGTTTTTT.